This TCR beta chain was sequenced in a study of shared clonotypes between healthy human individuals. Findings and caveats of the study: The diversity represented, both genetic and in exposure history, was limited by few donors. Clonotype sharing among donors was thought likely to change with sequencing depth.

Turning to this clone: Its target is unknown.

The study drew its donors from healthy HIV-negative adults without recent acute infections or vaccinations. Researchers drew on about 90 million PBMCs for genomic DNA from unsorted samples. Data came from immunoSEQ multiplex PCR; TCRdb stores just in-frame clones and leaves some out. The table includes under 600,000 clones, around 76% detected once. The clonotype originates from a woman aged 40 to 55 in good health. Some clones in this sample may be carry-over from other donors' samples. The sequencing sample was made of PBMCs.

The CDR3 region is CASSPQGHGGNTIYF. Here the CDR3 DNA reads TGTGCCAGCTCACCCCAGGGACACGGAGGAAACACCATATATTTT. The chain recombines TRBV18 with TRBJ1-3, with D possibly being TRBD1 (6 bases). Germline loops: CDR1 KGHSH, CDR2 LQKENI. This CDR3 region has 15 residues. Trimming took 3 bases from V and 4 from J, leaving 13 bases between them.